The clone carrying this TCR beta chain came up a few times. The sample comes from a study of blood T cell repertoires in COVID-19. For the study at large: The analysed material was cDNA or gDNA that came from T cells, B-cell-depleted T cells, or PBMCs.

In the authors' workflow: Quantification of nucleated cells was approximated via reference gene primer amplification. The assay was immunoSEQ multiplex PCR, and TCRdb's table has in-frame clones only and misses some. V and J calls and clone size are those listed in that table; D and trimming were worked out from the DNA. This table has about 36,000 clones, around four fifths appearing once. This CDR3 comprises 14 residues. The J segment lost 5 bases and the V segment lost 4 bases, leaving 9 bases of the junction unmatched. The germline V gene has CDR1 GTSNPN and CDR2 SVGIG (reference sequence). This TCR was sampled from a man aged 60-69 years with COVID-19, enrolled during active disease. This rearrangement joins TRBV30 to TRBJ2-7, with TRBD2 matching over 9 bases. The sequenced sample was peripheral blood. CDR3 DNA sequence: TGTGCCTGGAATTTCCTGAGCGGGAGGAACGAGCAGTACTTC. This gives the protein CAWNFLSGRNEQYF.